This TCR beta chain originates from a study of cytomegalovirus exposure and HLA in healthy donors. Study findings and constraints: As a later analysis showed, a missense DCLRE1C variant was linked to trimming of TCR beta V- and J-genes.

Germline V CDR1 and CDR2: SGHAT, FQNNGV. V lost 5 bases and J lost 7; bases outside the gene matches: 4. This CDR3 spans 13 amino acids. Primers: 60 Vbeta forward and 13 Jbeta reverse. Repertoires were generated with immunoSEQ multiplex PCR, while TCRdb's copy carries only in-frame clones and drops some. Here the sample spans 150,000 or so clones, roughly 80% being singletons. With regard to this clone: What it binds is not known.

The sequence was collected from a woman between 35 and 50 years old in good health and CMV-seropositive. V gene TRBV11-2 combines with J gene TRBJ1-2; 10 positions agree with TRBD1. The sample taken for sequencing was PBMCs. For the CDR3, the DNA is TGTGCCAGCAGCACGACAGGGGGCGTTGGCTACACCTTC. Amino acids: CASSTTGGVGYTF.